The 21 T cell receptor beta chains below all came from one sample that was sequenced in a study of CD8+ T cells in alopecia areata. Treatment in this sample: oral pan-JAK inhibitor, 5-10 mg twice daily. Sequencing templates came from extracted RNA that was reverse transcribed into cDNA. Sequencing used immunoSEQ multiplex PCR; TCRdb keeps in-frame clones, though not all of them. Among 160,000 or so clones listed, around 71% were seen once. Source: CD4+ T cells sorted from blood, taken at week 4, from a patient treated with tofacitinib. All receptors come from a human donor with alopecia areata.

The J gene is TRBJ2-7, the V gene TRBV27; D unresolved. CDR3 length equals 13 residues. V was shortened by 4 bases and J by 10 bases, with 17 bases between the two germline ends. Germline lookup yields CDR1 MNHEY and CDR2 SMNVEV (reference sequence). The CDR3 nucleotides are TGTGCCAGCAGTTACTCCCTGGGCGGTTCCCAGTACTTC. It encodes CASSYSLGGSQYF.

The CDR3 sequence is CASSSGQTNQPQHF. As DNA, the CDR3 is TGCGCCAGCAGCTCTGGACAGACTAATCAGCCCCAGCATTTT. The rearrangement links TRBV5-1 to TRBJ1-5, with D perhaps TRBD1 (6 bases). Trimming took 3 bases from V and 4 from J, leaving 11 bases between them. Germline V gene data show CDR1 as SGHRS and CDR2 as YFSETQ. This CDR3 contains 14 residues. Variable domain in full (rest from reference TRBV5-1 and TRBJ1-5): KAGVTQTPRYLIKTRGQQVTLSCSPISGHRSVSWYQQTPGQGLQFLFEYFSETQRNKGNFPGRFSGRQFSNSRSEMNVSTLELGDSALYLCASSSGQTNQPQHFGDGTRLSIL.

This rearrangement joins TRBV5-1 to TRBJ2-2; D possibly corresponds to TRBD2 (5 bases). There are 15 residues in the CDR3. V was trimmed by 0 bases and J by 1 base, leaving 7 bases between them. Per germline, CDR1 SGHRS and CDR2 YFSETQ. The CDR3 loop reads CASSLDTRNTGELFF. CDR3 bases: TGCGCCAGCAGCTTGGACACTAGGAACACCGGGGAGCTGTTTTTT.

This chain uses TRBV29-1 with TRBJ2-5; D is possibly TRBD1 (7 bases). This CDR3 has 15 amino acids. The V gene's germline CDR1 is SQVTM and CDR2 ANQGSEA. Trimming cost V 6 bases and J 5 bases, with 22 bases left between them. CDR3 protein: CSVDPHGGGAETQYF. For the CDR3, the DNA is TGCAGCGTCGACCCTCACGGAGGGGGCGCGGAGACCCAGTACTTC.

This clone has just a few counts. CDR3: CAISRTSGGTDTQYF. CDR3 DNA sequence: TGTGCCATCAGTCGGACTAGCGGGGGAACTGATACGCAGTATTTT. The rearrangement links TRBV10-3 to TRBJ2-3, with 13 bases aligning to TRBD2. This CDR3 comprises 15 residues. V was clipped by 5 bases and J by 6 bases; unmatched bases: 5. The V gene's germline CDR1 is ENHRY and CDR2 SYGVKD.

The chain is built from TRBV6-5 and TRBJ2-5, with TRBD1 identical over 7 bases. There are 16 residues in the CDR3. Germline V CDR1 and CDR2: MNHEY, SVGAGI. V was clipped by 0 bases and J by 2 bases; unmatched bases: 6. CDR3 residues: CASSYSLGGWQETQYF. In nucleotides, the CDR3 is TGTGCCAGCAGTTACTCCTTAGGGGGCTGGCAAGAGACCCAGTACTTC.

V and J are TRBV7-9 and TRBJ1-5; no firm D call. Per germline, CDR1 SEHNR and CDR2 FQNEAQ (reference sequence). The CDR3 contains 14 residues. V dropped 0 bases and J dropped 3 bases, with 6 bases sitting between them. The CDR3 nucleotides are TGTGCCAGCAGCTTAGCCCATCCCAATCAGCCCCAGCATTTT. It translates to CASSLAHPNQPQHF.

The chain combines TRBV4-1 with TRBJ1-1, with a possible D match to TRBD1 (6 bases). Trimming stripped 2 bases from V and 7 bases from J, with 11 bases between. The V gene's germline CDR1 is MGHRA and CDR2 YSYEKL. The CDR3 extends over 13 amino acids. The CDR3 bases are TGCGCCAGCAGCCAACGGACAGAGATTGAAGCTTTCTTT. Translating gives CASSQRTEIEAFF.

The table lists this clone with a few counts. The CDR3, as DNA: TGCGCCAGCAGCCAACTAGCGGGGGGGGACAATGAGCAGTTCTTC. Amino acid sequence: CASSQLAGGDNEQFF. V is TRBV4-3 and J is TRBJ2-1; 12 bases line up with TRBD2. The germline gives CDR1 LGHNA, CDR2 YSLEER. This CDR3 is 15 amino acids long. J gave up 5 bases and V 2 bases, and 1 base lay outside the gene matches.

This clone was observed a few times. The V and J genes are TRBV29-1 and TRBJ1-1; D perhaps matches TRBD1 (5 bases). Trimming took off 6 bases at V and 1 base at J, with 12 bases between the two ends. Germline CDR1 is SQVTM and CDR2 is ANQGSEA. The CDR3 is made up of 13 amino acids. The CDR3, as DNA: TGCAGCGTCAGACAGTGGGCGAACACTGAAGCTTTCTTT. Its protein is CSVRQWANTEAFF.

The chain employs TRBV2 and TRBJ1-6, with 7 bases aligning to TRBD1. The germline CDR1 and CDR2 sequences are SNHLY and FYNNEI. J was trimmed by 5 bases and V by 5 bases; bases with no gene match: 6. The CDR3 runs to 15 residues. The CDR3 coding sequence is TGTGCCAGCAGTCAGACAGGGATGGATAATTCACCCCTCCACTTT. Protein product: CASSQTGMDNSPLHF.

This rearrangement joins TRBV5-4 to TRBJ2-3; D not certain. Trimming pared 9 bases from V and 3 bases from J, leaving 23 bases between. This CDR3 is built from 16 residues. In germline, CDR1 is SGHNT, CDR2 YYREEE (reference sequence). In DNA form, the CDR3 reads TGTGCCATCGGCCCGGTGGGGATTTTAAGGACAGATACGCAGTATTTT. Its protein product is CAIGPVGILRTDTQYF.

This clone was observed a handful of times. The CDR3 region is CASSHWGLAGGYEQYF. Here the CDR3 DNA reads TGCGCCAGCAGCCACTGGGGACTAGCGGGGGGCTACGAGCAGTACTTC. The chain uses TRBV4-1 and TRBJ2-7; the match to TRBD2 covers 15 bases. Germline V CDR1 and CDR2: MGHRA, YSYEKL. CDR3 length equals 16 residues. The ends lost 3 bases at V and 3 bases at J; junction bases unmatched: 3.

This clone was counted only a few times. The chain employs TRBV10-3 and TRBJ2-5; D is ambiguous. CDR1 is ENHRY and CDR2 is SYGVKD in the germline V gene. Trimming cost V 0 bases and J 9 bases, with 8 bases left between them. This CDR3 comprises 12 residues. The CDR3 DNA reads as TGTGCCATCAGTGAGTCGTTGGAGTCCCAGTACTTC. Its protein product is CAISESLESQYF.

In its sample, this clone was seen a few times. Additional DNA sequences in this sample encode the identical CDR3. This rearrangement joins TRBV7-2 to TRBJ2-7; D unresolved. Germline V gene lookup returns CDR1 SGHTA and CDR2 FQGNSA. V shed 5 bases and J shed 3 bases, with 8 bases lying between them. This CDR3 has 12 residues. The CDR3 DNA follows: TGTGCCAGCAGCCTAACGGGCTACGAGCAGTACTTC. Translating it yields CASSLTGYEQYF.

The gene calls are TRBV7-9 and TRBJ2-5, with D unresolved. Germline CDR1 and CDR2: SEHNR and FQNEAQ (reference sequence). The CDR3 sequence is 12 residues long. V lost 4 bases to trimming and J lost 1 base, with 4 bases between them. The CDR3 nucleotides read TGTGCCAGCAGCTCCTTCCAAGAGACCCAGTACTTC. This translates into CASSSFQETQYF.

This chain uses TRBV6-6 with TRBJ2-7; D remains unclear. The CDR3 length is 11 residues. Trimming cost V 5 bases and J 2 bases, with 4 bases left between them. Germline V gene sequence: CDR1 MNHNY, CDR2 SVGAGI (reference sequence). The CDR3 nucleotides are TGTGCCAGCAGTCTCACCTACGAGCAGTACTTC. It yields the protein CASSLTYEQYF.

The CDR3 sequence is CASHWSGAYNEQFF. CDR3 nucleotide sequence: TGTGCCAGTCATTGGTCGGGGGCCTACAATGAGCAGTTCTTC. J is TRBJ2-1 and V is TRBV27; D is possibly TRBD2 (6 bases). In germline, CDR1 is MNHEY, CDR2 SMNVEV (reference sequence). Trimming stripped 9 bases from V and 2 bases from J, with 14 bases between. CDR3 length: 14 amino acids.

The rearrangement joins TRBV29-1 to TRBJ2-1; TRBD2 agrees at 10 bases. Germline V gives CDR1 SQVTM, CDR2 ANQGSEA. The CDR3 runs to 15 residues. J gave up 5 bases and V 6 bases, and 10 bases lay outside the gene matches. The DNA of the CDR3 is TGCAGCGTGGGACATCGGCTAGCGGGGGACAATGAGCAGTTCTTC. As protein: CSVGHRLAGDNEQFF.

CDR3 sequence: CAWSNVGRYNSPLHF. DNA for the CDR3: TGTGCCTGGAGTAATGTGGGCAGATATAATTCACCCCTCCACTTT. The chain couples TRBV30 to TRBJ1-6; D ambiguous. The CDR3 loop spans 15 amino acids. The germline V and J ends were trimmed by 2 bases and 4 bases, with 12 bases remaining between them. Germline V CDR1 and CDR2: GTSNPN, SVGIG (reference sequence).

This chain connects TRBV7-9 to TRBJ1-1; 7 bases line up with TRBD1. V gave up 3 bases and J gave up 5 bases; unmatched junction bases: 15. The CDR3 loop spans 17 amino acids. The germline V gene encodes CDR1 SEHNR and CDR2 FQNEAQ (reference sequence). CDR3: CASSFLTGRLTKTEAFF. CDR3 nucleotides: TGTGCCAGCAGCTTCCTGACAGGGCGACTAACAAAGACTGAAGCTTTCTTT.